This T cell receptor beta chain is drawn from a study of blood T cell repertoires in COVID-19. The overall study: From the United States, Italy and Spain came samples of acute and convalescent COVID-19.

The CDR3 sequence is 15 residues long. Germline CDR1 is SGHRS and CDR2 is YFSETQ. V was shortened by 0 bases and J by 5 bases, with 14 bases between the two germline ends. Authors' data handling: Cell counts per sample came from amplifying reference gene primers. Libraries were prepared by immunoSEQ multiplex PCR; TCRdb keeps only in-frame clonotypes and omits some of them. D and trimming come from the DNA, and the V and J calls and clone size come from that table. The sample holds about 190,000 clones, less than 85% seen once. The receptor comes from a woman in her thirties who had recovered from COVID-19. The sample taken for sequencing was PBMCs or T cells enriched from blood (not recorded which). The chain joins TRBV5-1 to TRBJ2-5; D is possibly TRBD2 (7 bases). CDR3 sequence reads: CASSLGPGGLETQYF. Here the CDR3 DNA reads TGCGCCAGCAGCTTGGGCCCCGGGGGGCTGGAGACCCAGTACTTC.